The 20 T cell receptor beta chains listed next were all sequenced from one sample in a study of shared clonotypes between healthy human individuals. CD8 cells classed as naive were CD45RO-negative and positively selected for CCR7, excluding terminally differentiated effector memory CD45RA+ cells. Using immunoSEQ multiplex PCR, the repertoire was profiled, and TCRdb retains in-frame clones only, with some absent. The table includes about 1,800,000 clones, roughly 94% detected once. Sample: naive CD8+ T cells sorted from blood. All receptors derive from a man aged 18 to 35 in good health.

CDR3 coding DNA: TGTGCCATCAGCCAGGGACAGTTCTACGAGCAGTACTTC. This gives the protein CAISQGQFYEQYF. The V gene is TRBV10-3, the J gene TRBJ2-7; 7 positions agree with TRBD1. Germline V gives CDR1 ENHRY, CDR2 SYGVKD. The CDR3 is made up of 13 amino acids. J was trimmed by 3 bases and V by 6 bases; bases with no gene match: 5.

The CDR3: CASSQGPTEVLTTEAFF. The DNA for the CDR3 is TGTGCCAGCAGTCAGGGGCCCACAGAGGTTTTAACCACTGAAGCTTTCTTT. The V and J genes are TRBV27 and TRBJ1-1; maybe TRBD1 (6 bases). Trimming shortened V by 5 bases and J by 4 bases, and 23 bases separated the two germline ends. Germline assignment: CDR1 MNHEY and CDR2 SMNVEV (reference sequence). CDR3 size: 17 residues.

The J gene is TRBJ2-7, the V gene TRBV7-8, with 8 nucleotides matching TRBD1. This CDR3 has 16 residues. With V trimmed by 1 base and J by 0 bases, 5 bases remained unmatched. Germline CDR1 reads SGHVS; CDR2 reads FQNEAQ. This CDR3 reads CASSLDRDRGSYEQYF. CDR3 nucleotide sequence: TGTGCCAGCAGCTTAGACCGAGACAGGGGCTCCTACGAGCAGTACTTC.

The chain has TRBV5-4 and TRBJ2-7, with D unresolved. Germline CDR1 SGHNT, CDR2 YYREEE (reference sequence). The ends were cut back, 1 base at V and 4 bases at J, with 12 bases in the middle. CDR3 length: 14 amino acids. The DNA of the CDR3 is TGTGCCAGCAGCTTGTCCAAGGTGTCGTACGAGCAGTACTTC. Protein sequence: CASSLSKVSYEQYF.

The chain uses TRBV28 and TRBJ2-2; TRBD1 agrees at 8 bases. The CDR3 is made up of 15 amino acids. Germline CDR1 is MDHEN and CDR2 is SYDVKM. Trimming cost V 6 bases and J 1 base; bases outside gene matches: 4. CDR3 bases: TGTGCCAGCAGCCCCGGGACAGGGAACACCGGGGAGCTGTTTTTT. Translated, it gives CASSPGTGNTGELFF.

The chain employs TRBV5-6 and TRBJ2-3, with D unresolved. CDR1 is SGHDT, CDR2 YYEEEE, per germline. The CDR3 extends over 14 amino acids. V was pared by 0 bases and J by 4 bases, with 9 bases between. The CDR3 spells CASSLASRADTQYF. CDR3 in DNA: TGTGCCAGCAGCTTGGCCTCTAGGGCAGATACGCAGTATTTT.

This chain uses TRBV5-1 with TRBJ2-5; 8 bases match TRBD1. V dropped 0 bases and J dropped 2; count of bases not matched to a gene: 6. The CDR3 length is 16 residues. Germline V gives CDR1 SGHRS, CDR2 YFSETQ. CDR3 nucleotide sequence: TGCGCCAGCAGCTTGGCAAGGACAGGGACTCAAGAGACCCAGTACTTC. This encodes CASSLARTGTQETQYF. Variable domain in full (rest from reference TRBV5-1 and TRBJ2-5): KAGVTQTPRYLIKTRGQQVTLSCSPISGHRSVSWYQQTPGQGLQFLFEYFSETQRNKGNFPGRFSGRQFSNSRSEMNVSTLELGDSALYLCASSLARTGTQETQYFGPGTRLLVL.

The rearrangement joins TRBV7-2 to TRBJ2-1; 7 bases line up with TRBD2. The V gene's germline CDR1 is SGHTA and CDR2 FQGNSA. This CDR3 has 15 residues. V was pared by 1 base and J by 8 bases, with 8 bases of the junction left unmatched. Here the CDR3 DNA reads TGTGCCAGCAGCTTAGGCGGGAGTCTTGTCGATGAGCAGTTCTTC. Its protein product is CASSLGGSLVDEQFF.

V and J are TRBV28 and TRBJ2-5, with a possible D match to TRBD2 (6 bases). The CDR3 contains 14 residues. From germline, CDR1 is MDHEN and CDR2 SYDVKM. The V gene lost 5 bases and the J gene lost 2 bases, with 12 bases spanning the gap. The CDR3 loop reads CASSLGGFQETQYF. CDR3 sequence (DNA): TGTGCCAGCAGTCTCGGGGGTTTTCAAGAGACCCAGTACTTC.

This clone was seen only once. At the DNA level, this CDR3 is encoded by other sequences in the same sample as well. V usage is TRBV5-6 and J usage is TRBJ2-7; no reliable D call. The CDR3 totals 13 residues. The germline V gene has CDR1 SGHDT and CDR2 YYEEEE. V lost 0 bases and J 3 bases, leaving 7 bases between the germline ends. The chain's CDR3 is CASSLEGYYEQYF. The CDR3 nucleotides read TGTGCCAGCAGCTTGGAAGGGTACTACGAGCAGTACTTC.

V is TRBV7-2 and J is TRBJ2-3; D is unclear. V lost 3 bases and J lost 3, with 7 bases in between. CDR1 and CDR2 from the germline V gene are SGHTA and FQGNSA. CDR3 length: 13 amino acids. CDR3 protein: CASSFKATDTQYF. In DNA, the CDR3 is TGTGCCAGCAGCTTTAAAGCTACAGATACGCAGTATTTT.

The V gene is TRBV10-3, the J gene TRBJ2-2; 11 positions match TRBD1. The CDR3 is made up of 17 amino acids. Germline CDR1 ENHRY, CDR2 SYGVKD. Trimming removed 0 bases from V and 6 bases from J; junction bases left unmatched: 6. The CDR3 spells CAISESEGTGGAGELFF. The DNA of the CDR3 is TGTGCCATCAGTGAGTCGGAAGGGACAGGGGGTGCCGGGGAGCTGTTTTTT.

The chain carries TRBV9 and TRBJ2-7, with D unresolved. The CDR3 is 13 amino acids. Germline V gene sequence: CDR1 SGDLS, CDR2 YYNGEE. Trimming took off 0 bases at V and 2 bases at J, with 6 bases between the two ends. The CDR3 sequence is CASSVASTYEQYF. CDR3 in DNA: TGTGCCAGCAGCGTAGCCAGTACCTACGAGCAGTACTTC.

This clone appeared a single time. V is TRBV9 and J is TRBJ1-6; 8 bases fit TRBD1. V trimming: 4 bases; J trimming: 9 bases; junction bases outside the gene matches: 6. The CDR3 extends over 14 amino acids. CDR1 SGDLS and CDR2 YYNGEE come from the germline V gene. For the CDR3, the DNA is TGTGCCAGCAGCCCGACAGGGGATTCTTCACCCCTCCACTTT. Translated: CASSPTGDSSPLHF. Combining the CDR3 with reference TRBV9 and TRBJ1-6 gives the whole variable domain DSGVTQTPKHLITATGQRVTLRCSPRSGDLSVYWYQQSLDQGLQFLIQYYNGEERAKGNILERFSAQQFPDLHSELNLSSLELGDSALYFCASSPTGDSSPLHFGNGTRLTVT.

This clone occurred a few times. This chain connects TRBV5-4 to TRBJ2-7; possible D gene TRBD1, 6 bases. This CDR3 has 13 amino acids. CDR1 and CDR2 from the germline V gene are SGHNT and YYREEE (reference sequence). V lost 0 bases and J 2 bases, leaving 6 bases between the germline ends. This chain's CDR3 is CASSLEGAYEQYF. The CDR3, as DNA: TGTGCCAGCAGCTTGGAGGGGGCCTACGAGCAGTACTTC.

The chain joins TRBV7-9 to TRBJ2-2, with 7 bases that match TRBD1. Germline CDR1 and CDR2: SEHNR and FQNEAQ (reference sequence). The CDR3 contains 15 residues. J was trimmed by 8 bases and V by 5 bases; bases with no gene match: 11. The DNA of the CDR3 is TGTGCCAGCAGCCCGGGACAGCCGGAGGTTGGGGAGCTGTTTTTT. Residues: CASSPGQPEVGELFF. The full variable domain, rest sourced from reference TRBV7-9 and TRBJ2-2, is DTGVSQNPRHKITKRGQNVTFRCDPISEHNRLYWYRQTLGQGPEFLTYFQNEAQLEKSRLLSDRFSAERPKGSFSTLEIQRTEQGDSAMYLCASSPGQPEVGELFFGEGSRLTVL.

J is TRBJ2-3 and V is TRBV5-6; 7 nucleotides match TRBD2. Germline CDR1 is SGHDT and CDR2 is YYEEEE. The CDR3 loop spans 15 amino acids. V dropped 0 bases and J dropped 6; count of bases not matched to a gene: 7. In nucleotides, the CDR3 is TGTGCCAGCAGCTTGGTAAGCGGGATGGAGGATACGCAGTATTTT. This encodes CASSLVSGMEDTQYF.

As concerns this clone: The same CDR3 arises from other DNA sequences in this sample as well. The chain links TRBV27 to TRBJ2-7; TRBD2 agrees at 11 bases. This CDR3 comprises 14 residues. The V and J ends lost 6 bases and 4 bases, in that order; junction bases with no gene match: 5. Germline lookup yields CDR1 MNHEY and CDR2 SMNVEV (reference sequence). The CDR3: CASSLTSGSYEQYF. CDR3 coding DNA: TGTGCCAGCAGCTTAACTAGCGGGAGTTACGAGCAGTACTTC.

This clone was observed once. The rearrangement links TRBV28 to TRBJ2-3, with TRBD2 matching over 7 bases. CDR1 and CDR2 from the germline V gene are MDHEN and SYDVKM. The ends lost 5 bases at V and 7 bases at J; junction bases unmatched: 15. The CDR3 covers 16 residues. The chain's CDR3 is CASSHTGGVIPHTQYF. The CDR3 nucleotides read TGTGCCAGCAGTCATACTGGGGGGGTAATTCCCCATACGCAGTATTTT.

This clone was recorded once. The CDR3 bases are TGCAGCGTTCCGACGGATAACTATGGCTACACCTTC. This gives the protein CSVPTDNYGYTF. V is TRBV29-1 and J is TRBJ1-2; D is ambiguous. With 5 bases removed from V and 1 base from J, the gap between germline ends came to 8 bases. The germline V gene encodes CDR1 SQVTM and CDR2 ANQGSEA. The CDR3 length is 12 residues.